A selection of T cell receptor beta chains follows, all from one sample in a study of OX40 agonist ivuxolimab in advanced cancers. Method: immunoSEQ multiplex PCR; TCRdb's copy keeps in-frame clones and lacks some. This table has around 66,000 clones, 75% to 90% appearing once. The sequences come from CD4+ or CD8+ T cells sorted from blood, collected in a trial of the OX40 agonist ivuxolimab. Receptors originate from an adult with an advanced solid tumor such as melanoma, head and neck, liver or kidney cancer. CDR3s include the opening cysteine and the closing phenylalanine or tryptophan. The D gene is left open where the match is weak.

j_call,d_call,v_call,cdr3_aa
TRBJ2-6,-,TRBV2,CASSANMLGANVLTF
TRBJ2-5,-,TRBV18,CASSPPNDQETQYF
TRBJ2-3,TRBD2,TRBV28,CASSPIAGESALGDTQYF
TRBJ2-7,-,TRBV7-9,CASSPAYEQYF
TRBJ1-2,-,TRBV29-1,CSVEQGFVRYGYTF
TRBJ2-3,-,TRBV18,CASSPRTETDTQYF
TRBJ2-3,TRBD2,TRBV4-1,CASSQSRGGGARNRYF
TRBJ1-5,-,TRBV28,CASSGLGGESNQPQHF
TRBJ2-1,TRBD1,TRBV7-2,CASSLNRGLSSYNEQFF
TRBJ2-5,-,TRBV5-1,CASSLGLSWVAPGTQYF
TRBJ2-3,-,TRBV5-1,CASSLGLLGDRTDTQYF
TRBJ2-7,TRBD1,TRBV19,CATKDRVHEQYF
TRBJ2-7,-,TRBV28,CASSIYLGGGNEQYF
TRBJ2-3,TRBD2,TRBV7-9,CASSLAMGRADTQYF
TRBJ2-3,TRBD1,TRBV4-2,CASSQAGTGGRDTQYF
TRBJ1-5,-,TRBV28,CASSNREGDQPQHF
TRBJ2-5,TRBD2,TRBV18,CASSPPGLGVQETQYF
TRBJ2-7,TRBD2,TRBV5-3,CARSLGVAGGPETYEQYF
TRBJ2-7,-,TRBV6-5,CASSYPGNLGEQYF
TRBJ1-6,TRBD1,TRBV5-1,CASSSGQASYSPLHF
TRBJ1-2,-,TRBV19,CASSIIPSRAGYTF
TRBJ1-1,-,TRBV9,CASSPTSITEAFF
TRBJ1-1,-,TRBV28,CASSLVEPNTEAFF
TRBJ1-5,-,TRBV18,CASSPLDPDQPQHF
TRBJ2-2,-,TRBV7-9,CASSLPSPRVFF
TRBJ2-7,-,TRBV10-3,CAISSDPDTYEQYF
TRBJ1-5,-,TRBV19,CASSIELVRGVVSNQPQHF
TRBJ2-7,TRBD2,TRBV12-5,CASARLAGECEQYF
TRBJ2-5,TRBD1,TRBV2,CASSKGQQETQYF
TRBJ2-2,-,TRBV19,CASSQSNTGELFF
TRBJ2-3,-,TRBV4-1,CASSGTWASSTDTQYF
TRBJ1-6,-,TRBV6-1,CAGGSTYSYNSPLHF
TRBJ2-4,-,TRBV7-3,CASSQGRGNIQYF
TRBJ2-3,TRBD2,TRBV15,CATSRGRAGGTDTQYF
TRBJ1-6,-,TRBV27,CASSLARVGDSPLHF
TRBJ2-7,-,TRBV5-5,CASSPFNPRDTVYEQYF
TRBJ1-1,-,TRBV5-6,CASSLGGHVTEAFF
TRBJ2-2,-,TRBV19,CASRGTLVRAGELFF
TRBJ2-7,TRBD1,TRBV7-2,CASSWTGAYEEQYF
TRBJ2-7,-,TRBV21-1,CASSKTVTGGSYEQYF
TRBJ1-6,-,TRBV27,CASSWTAISPLHF
TRBJ1-2,-,TRBV6-5,CASSLGLNYGYTF
TRBJ1-3,TRBD1,TRBV4-1,CASSQVGTGGNTIYF
TRBJ2-3,-,TRBV6-6,CASRAGVGPDTQYF
TRBJ2-3,TRBD2,TRBV28,CASSLIAGAVPDTQYF